The clone carrying this T cell receptor beta chain was picked up a small number of times. Its antigen is still unknown. Donors consisted of healthy bone marrow donors. In the PCR, 60 Vbeta and 13 Jbeta primers were used. The assay was immunoSEQ multiplex PCR, and TCRdb's table has in-frame clones only and misses some. Of 180,000 or so clones listed, around 76% are singletons. This specimen belongs to a study of cytomegalovirus exposure and HLA in healthy donors. General observations from the study: One variant, a missense change in DCLRE1C, was linked in a later analysis to TCR beta V- and J-gene trimming. Across donors, presence/absence analyses took sequencing depth to be roughly uniform.

Germline trimming cut 1 base from V and 5 bases from J; bases unmatched to any gene: 10. CDR1 and CDR2 from the germline V gene are MNHEY and SMNVEV (reference sequence). The CDR3 runs 18 residues. The chain uses TRBV27 and TRBJ2-7, with 14 positions matching TRBD2. Sample: PBMCs. The clonotype comes from a man between 40 and 49 years old in good health and CMV-seronegative. This CDR3 reads CASSLFPPGTSGSHEQYF. CDR3 DNA: TGTGCCAGCAGTTTATTTCCCCCCGGGACTAGCGGGAGTCACGAGCAGTACTTC.